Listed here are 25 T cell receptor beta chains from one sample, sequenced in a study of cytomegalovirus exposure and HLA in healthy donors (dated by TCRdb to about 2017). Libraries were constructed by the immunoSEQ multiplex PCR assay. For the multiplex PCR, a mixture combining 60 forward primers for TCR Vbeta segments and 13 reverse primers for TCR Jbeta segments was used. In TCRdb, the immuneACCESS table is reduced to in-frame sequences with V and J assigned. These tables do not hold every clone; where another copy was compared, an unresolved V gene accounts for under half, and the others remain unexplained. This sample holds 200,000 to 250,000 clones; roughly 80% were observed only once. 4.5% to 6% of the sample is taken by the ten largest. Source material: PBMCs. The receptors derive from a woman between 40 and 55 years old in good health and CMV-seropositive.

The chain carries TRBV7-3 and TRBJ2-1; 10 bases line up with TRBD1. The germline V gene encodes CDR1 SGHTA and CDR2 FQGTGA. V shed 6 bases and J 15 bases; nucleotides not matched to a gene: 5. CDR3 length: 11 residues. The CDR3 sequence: CASSLGQGTFF. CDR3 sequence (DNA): TGTGCCAGCAGTTTGGGACAGGGGACGTTCTTC.

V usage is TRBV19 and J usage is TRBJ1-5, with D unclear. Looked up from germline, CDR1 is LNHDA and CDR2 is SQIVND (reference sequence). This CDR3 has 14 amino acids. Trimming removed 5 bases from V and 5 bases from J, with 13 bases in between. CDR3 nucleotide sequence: TGTGCCAGTAGTCCCCAGGTCCGCGATCAGCCCCAGCATTTT. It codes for CASSPQVRDQPQHF.

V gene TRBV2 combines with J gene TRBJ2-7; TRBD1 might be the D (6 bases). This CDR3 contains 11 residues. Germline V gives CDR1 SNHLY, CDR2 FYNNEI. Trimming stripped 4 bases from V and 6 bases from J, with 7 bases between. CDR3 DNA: TGTGCCAGCAGTGGGACAGTCGAGCAGTACTTC. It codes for CASSGTVEQYF. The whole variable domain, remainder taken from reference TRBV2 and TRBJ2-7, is EPEVTQTPSHQVTQMGQEVILRCVPISNHLYFYWYRQILGQKVEFLVSFYNNEISEKSEIFDDQFSVERPDGSNFTLKIRSTKLEDSAMYFCASSGTVEQYFGPGTRLTVT.

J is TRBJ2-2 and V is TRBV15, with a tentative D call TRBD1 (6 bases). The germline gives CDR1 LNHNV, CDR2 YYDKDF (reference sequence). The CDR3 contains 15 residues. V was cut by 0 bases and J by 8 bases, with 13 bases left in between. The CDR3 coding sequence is TGTGCCACCAGCAGAGAGGGCAGGGGATCGGGGGAGCTGTTTTTT. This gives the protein CATSREGRGSGELFF. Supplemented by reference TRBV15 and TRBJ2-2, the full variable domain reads DAMVIQNPRYQVTQFGKPVTLSCSQTLNHNVMYWYQQKSSQAPKLLFHYYDKDFNNEADTPDNFQSRRPNTSFCFLDIRSPGLGDTAMYLCATSREGRGSGELFFGEGSRLTVL.

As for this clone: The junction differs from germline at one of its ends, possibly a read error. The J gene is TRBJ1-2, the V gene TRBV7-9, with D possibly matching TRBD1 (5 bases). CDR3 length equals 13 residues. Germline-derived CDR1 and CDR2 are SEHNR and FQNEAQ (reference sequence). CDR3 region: CSSSIGGGYGYTF. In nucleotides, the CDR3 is TGTTCCAGCAGTATCGGGGGAGGTTATGGCTACACCTTC.

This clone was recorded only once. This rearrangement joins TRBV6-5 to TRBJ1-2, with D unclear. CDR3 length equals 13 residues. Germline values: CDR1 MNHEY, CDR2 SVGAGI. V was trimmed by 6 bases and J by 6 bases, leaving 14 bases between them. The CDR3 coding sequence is TGTGCCAGCAGCAAAAGCGGGCGTGATGGCTACACCTTC. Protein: CASSKSGRDGYTF.

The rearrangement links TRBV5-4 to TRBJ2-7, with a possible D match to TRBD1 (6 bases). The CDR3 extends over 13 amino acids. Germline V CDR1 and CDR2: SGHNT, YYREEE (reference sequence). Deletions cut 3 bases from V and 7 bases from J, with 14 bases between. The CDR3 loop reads CASSSPYGQEQYF. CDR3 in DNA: TGTGCCAGCAGCTCACCCTATGGACAGGAGCAGTACTTC.

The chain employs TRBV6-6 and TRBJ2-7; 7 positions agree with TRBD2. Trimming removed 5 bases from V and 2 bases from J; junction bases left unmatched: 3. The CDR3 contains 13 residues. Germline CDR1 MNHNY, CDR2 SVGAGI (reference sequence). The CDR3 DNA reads TGTGCCAGCAGTCAACGGGGGGCCTACGAGCAGTACTTC. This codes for CASSQRGAYEQYF.

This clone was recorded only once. DNA for the CDR3: TGTGCCAGCAGTGAGACTAGCGGGGTAGCCAAAAACATTCAGTACTTC. Protein sequence: CASSETSGVAKNIQYF. The chain is built from TRBV2 and TRBJ2-4; 11 bases fit TRBD2. The germline gives CDR1 SNHLY, CDR2 FYNNEI. Trimming removed 3 bases from V and 0 bases from J; junction bases left unmatched: 1. This CDR3 has 16 amino acids.

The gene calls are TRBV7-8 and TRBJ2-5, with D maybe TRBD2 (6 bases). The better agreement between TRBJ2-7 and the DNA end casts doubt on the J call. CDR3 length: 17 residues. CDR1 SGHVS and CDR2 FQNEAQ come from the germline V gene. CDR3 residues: CASSLRVARDLSYEQYF. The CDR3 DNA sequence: TGTGCCAGCAGCTTACGTGTGGCGCGGGACCTCTCCTACGAGCAGTACTTC.

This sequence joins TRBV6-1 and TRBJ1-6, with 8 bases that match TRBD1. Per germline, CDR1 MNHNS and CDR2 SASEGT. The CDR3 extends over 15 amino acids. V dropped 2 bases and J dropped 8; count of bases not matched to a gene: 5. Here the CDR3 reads CASSERTGMHSPLHF. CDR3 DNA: TGTGCCAGCAGTGAAAGGACAGGGATGCATTCACCCCTCCACTTT.

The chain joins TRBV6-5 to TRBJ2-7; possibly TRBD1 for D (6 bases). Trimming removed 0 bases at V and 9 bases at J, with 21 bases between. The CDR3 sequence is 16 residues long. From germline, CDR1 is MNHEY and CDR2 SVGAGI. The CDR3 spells CASSYSHRQATHGQYF. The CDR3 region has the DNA TGTGCCAGCAGTTACTCTCACAGACAGGCTACTCATGGGCAGTACTTC.

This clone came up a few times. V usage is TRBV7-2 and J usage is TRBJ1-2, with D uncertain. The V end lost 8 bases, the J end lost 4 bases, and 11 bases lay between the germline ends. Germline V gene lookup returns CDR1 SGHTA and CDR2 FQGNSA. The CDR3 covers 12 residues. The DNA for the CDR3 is TGTGCCAGCCGTGGGCAGACCTATGGCTACACCTTC. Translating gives CASRGQTYGYTF.

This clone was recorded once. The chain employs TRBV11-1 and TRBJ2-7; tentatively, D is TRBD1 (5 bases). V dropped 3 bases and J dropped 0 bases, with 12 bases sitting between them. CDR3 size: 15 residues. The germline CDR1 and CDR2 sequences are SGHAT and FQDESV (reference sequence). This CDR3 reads CASSLAGIGSYEQYF. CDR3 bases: TGTGCCAGCAGCTTGGCAGGGATTGGCTCCTACGAGCAGTACTTC.

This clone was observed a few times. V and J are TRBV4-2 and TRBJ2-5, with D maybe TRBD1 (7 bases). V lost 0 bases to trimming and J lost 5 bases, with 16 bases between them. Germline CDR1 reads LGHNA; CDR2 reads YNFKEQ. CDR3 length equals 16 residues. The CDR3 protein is CASSQEGQGGRETQYF. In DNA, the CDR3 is TGTGCCAGCAGCCAAGAGGGCCAGGGGGGACGGGAGACCCAGTACTTC.

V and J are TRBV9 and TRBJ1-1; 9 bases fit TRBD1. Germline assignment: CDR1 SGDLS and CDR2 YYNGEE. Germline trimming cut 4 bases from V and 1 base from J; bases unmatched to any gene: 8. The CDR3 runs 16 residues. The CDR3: CASSPYRGRGNTEAFF. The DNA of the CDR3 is TGTGCCAGCAGCCCATACAGGGGGCGCGGGAACACTGAAGCTTTCTTT.

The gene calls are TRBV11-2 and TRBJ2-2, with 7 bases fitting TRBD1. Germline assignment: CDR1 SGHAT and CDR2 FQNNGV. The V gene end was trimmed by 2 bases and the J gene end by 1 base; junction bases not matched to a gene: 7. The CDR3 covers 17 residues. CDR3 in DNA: TGTGCCAGCAGCTTACGATTCCAGGGGGTGAACACCGGGGAGCTGTTTTTT. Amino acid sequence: CASSLRFQGVNTGELFF.

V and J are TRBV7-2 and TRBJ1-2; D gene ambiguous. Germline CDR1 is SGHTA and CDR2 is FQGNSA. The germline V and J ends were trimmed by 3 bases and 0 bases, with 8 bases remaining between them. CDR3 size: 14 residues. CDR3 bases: TGTGCCAGCAGCTTTCAAGAGGCTAACTATGGCTACACCTTC. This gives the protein CASSFQEANYGYTF.

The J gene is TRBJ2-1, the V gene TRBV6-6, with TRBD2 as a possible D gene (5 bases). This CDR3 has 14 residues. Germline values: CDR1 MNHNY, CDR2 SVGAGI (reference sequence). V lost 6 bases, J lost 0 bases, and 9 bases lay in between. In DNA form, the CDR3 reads TGTGCCAGCAGCTCGGACTTCTCCTACAATGAGCAGTTCTTC. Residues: CASSSDFSYNEQFF.

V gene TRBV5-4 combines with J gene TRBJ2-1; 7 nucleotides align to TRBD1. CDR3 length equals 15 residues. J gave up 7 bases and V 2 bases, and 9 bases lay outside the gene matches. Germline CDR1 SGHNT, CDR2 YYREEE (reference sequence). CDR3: CASSLSGTVGNEQFF. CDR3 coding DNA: TGTGCCAGCAGCTTATCCGGGACAGTCGGAAATGAGCAGTTCTTC.

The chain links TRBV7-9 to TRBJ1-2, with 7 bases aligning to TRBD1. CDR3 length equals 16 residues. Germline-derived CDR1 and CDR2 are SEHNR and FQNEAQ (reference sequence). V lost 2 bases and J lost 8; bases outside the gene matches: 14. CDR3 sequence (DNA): TGTGCCAGCAGCTTATATCTCACTGACAGGGAGAAGGGCTACACCTTC. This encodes CASSLYLTDREKGYTF.

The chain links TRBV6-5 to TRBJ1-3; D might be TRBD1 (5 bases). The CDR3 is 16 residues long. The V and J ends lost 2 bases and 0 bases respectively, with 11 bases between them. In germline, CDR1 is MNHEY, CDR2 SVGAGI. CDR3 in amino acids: CASSYGAVPSGNTIYF. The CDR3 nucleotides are TGTGCCAGCAGTTACGGGGCAGTTCCCTCTGGAAACACCATATATTTT.

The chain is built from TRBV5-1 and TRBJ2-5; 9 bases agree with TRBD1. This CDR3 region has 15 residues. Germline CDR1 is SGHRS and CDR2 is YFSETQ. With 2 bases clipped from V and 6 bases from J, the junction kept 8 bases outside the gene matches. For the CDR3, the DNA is TGCGCCAGCAGCTTTGGGGACAGGGAGTTTAAGACCCAGTACTTC. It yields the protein CASSFGDREFKTQYF.

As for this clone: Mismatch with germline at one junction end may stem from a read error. In nucleotides, the CDR3 is TGTTCCAGCAGCCTAAGAGAGGGCTACACCTTC. Translating gives CSSSLREGYTF. The chain links TRBV7-9 to TRBJ1-2; D is ambiguous. Germline CDR1 is SEHNR and CDR2 is FQNEAQ (reference sequence). The CDR3 runs to 11 residues.

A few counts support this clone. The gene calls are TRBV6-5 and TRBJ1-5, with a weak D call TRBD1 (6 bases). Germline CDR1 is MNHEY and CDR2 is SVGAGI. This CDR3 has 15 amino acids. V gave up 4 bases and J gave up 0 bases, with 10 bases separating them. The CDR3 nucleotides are TGTGCCAGCAGTTCTGGACAGCTTAGCAATCAGCCCCAGCATTTT. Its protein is CASSSGQLSNQPQHF.